The 26 T cell receptor beta chains given below trace back to one sample, sequenced in a study of T cell responses to AZD1222 COVID-19 vaccine. Method: immunoSEQ multiplex PCR; TCRdb's copy keeps in-frame clones and lacks some. Seen here are 100,000 or so clones, around 83% observed once, and the top ten hold 5.6%. Sequences were derived from peripheral blood, sampled 28 days after the second AZD1222 dose. Receptor source: an adult who received the AZD1222 COVID-19 vaccine.

V and J are TRBV4-2 and TRBJ2-4; D tentatively fits TRBD1 or TRBD2 (5 bases each). CDR1 is LGHNA, CDR2 YNFKEQ, per germline. This CDR3 contains 15 residues. Between the trimmed V and J ends, which lost 0 bases and 2 bases, there was a span of 8 bases. The chain's CDR3 is CASSQDGGSKNIQYF. CDR3 nucleotides: TGTGCCAGCAGCCAAGATGGGGGATCCAAAAACATTCAGTACTTC.

The gene calls are TRBV7-2 and TRBJ1-2, with D tentatively TRBD1 (5 bases). The CDR3 extends over 13 amino acids. Germline V gene data show CDR1 as SGHTA and CDR2 as FQGNSA. Trimming took off 8 bases at V and 0 bases at J, with 10 bases between the two ends. This CDR3 is CASWDHPNYGYTF. The CDR3 DNA is TGTGCCAGCTGGGACCACCCTAACTATGGCTACACCTTC.

J is TRBJ2-7 and V is TRBV12-3 or TRBV12-4; D is possibly TRBD2 (6 bases). V lost 8 bases to trimming and J lost 2 bases, with 10 bases between them. The CDR3 covers 12 residues. CDR3 nucleotide sequence: TGTGCCAGCGGCGGGGCCACCTACGAGCAGTACTTC. This encodes CASGGATYEQYF.

The chain is built from TRBV6-1 and TRBJ1-4, with D maybe TRBD1 (6 bases). CDR1 and CDR2 (germline): MNHNS, SASEGT. V lost 2 bases and J lost 8, with 15 bases in between. The CDR3 loop spans 15 amino acids. The CDR3 region is CASSEKGGLGEKLFF. The CDR3 DNA sequence: TGTGCCAGCAGTGAAAAGGGGGGCCTAGGAGAAAAACTGTTTTTT.

V usage is TRBV25-1 and J usage is TRBJ1-2; weak D call: TRBD1 (6 bases). CDR3 size: 15 residues. CDR1 and CDR2 from the germline V gene are MGHDK and SYGVNS. The V end was cut by 1 base, the J end by 5 bases, with 14 bases between. DNA for the CDR3: TGTGCCAGCAGTGAATCAGGACAGCACGCTTATGGCTACACCTTC. Encoded protein: CASSESGQHAYGYTF.

The chain combines TRBV4-1 with TRBJ2-1; 13 bases map to TRBD2. V shed 0 bases, J shed 6 bases, and the junction held 5 bases outside the gene matches. The germline V gene has CDR1 MGHRA and CDR2 YSYEKL. This CDR3 comprises 17 residues. The CDR3 DNA follows: TGCGCCAGCAGCCAAGAGGGGGGACTAGCGGGAACCAATGAGCAGTTCTTC. Its translation: CASSQEGGLAGTNEQFF.

This chain joins TRBV5-1 and TRBJ2-1; tentative D call: TRBD2 (5 bases). The germline CDR1 and CDR2 sequences are SGHRS and YFSETQ. V lost 4 bases to trimming and J lost 2 bases, with 10 bases between them. CDR3 length: 14 amino acids. CDR3 sequence (DNA): TGCGCCAGCAGCCTACTAGATGCCTACAATGAGCAGTTCTTC. It codes for CASSLLDAYNEQFF. The full variable domain, completed using reference TRBV5-1 and TRBJ2-1, is KAGVTQTPRYLIKTRGQQVTLSCSPISGHRSVSWYQQTPGQGLQFLFEYFSETQRNKGNFPGRFSGRQFSNSRSEMNVSTLELGDSALYLCASSLLDAYNEQFFGPGTRLTVL.

The V gene is TRBV4-1, the J gene TRBJ1-6; 7 nucleotides align to TRBD1. Germline V CDR1 and CDR2: MGHRA, YSYEKL. V was pared by 4 bases and J by 6 bases, with 12 bases of the junction left unmatched. This CDR3 region has 17 residues. CDR3 in DNA: TGCGCCAGCAGCCCCCTTTGGGGGCAGGGGGTTAATTCACCCCTCCACTTT. This codes for CASSPLWGQGVNSPLHF.

Notes on this clone: The junction does not match germline at one end; this may be a read error. The chain employs TRBV7-7 and TRBJ2-1; 9 nucleotides align to TRBD2. The CDR3 is made up of 14 amino acids. The germline CDR1 and CDR2 sequences are SSHAT and FNYEAQ (reference sequence). CDR3 residues: CASSSGLAPNEQFF. CDR3 DNA: TGTGCTAGCAGCAGCGGACTAGCGCCGAATGAGCAGTTCTTC.

This sequence joins TRBV5-5 and TRBJ2-7; D is perhaps TRBD2 (5 bases). V lost 2 bases and J 6 bases, leaving 15 bases between the germline ends. There are 14 residues in the CDR3. The germline gives CDR1 SGHKS, CDR2 YYEKEE (reference sequence). CDR3 nucleotides: TGTGCCAGCAGCTTCGGACTTCCGCTGGGCGAGCAGTACTTC. Amino acids: CASSFGLPLGEQYF.

This chain joins TRBV28 and TRBJ1-1, with D maybe TRBD1 (5 bases). The CDR3 consists of 12 residues. The V end was cut by 4 bases, the J end by 4 bases, with 7 bases between. The germline V gene has CDR1 MDHEN and CDR2 SYDVKM. CDR3 protein: CASSWQGTEAFF. As DNA, the CDR3 is TGTGCCAGCAGTTGGCAGGGCACTGAAGCTTTCTTT.

The CDR3 nucleotides are TGCGCCAGCAGCTTGGCCGGGCTATCTTCTAGCACAGATACGCAGTATTTT. Amino acid sequence: CASSLAGLSSSTDTQYF. The V gene is TRBV5-1, the J gene TRBJ2-3, with D hard to call. V lost 0 bases and J 0 bases, leaving 14 bases between the germline ends. CDR1 is SGHRS and CDR2 is YFSETQ in the germline V gene. The CDR3 sequence is 17 residues long. The variable domain in full, completed from reference TRBV5-1 and TRBJ2-3, reads KAGVTQTPRYLIKTRGQQVTLSCSPISGHRSVSWYQQTPGQGLQFLFEYFSETQRNKGNFPGRFSGRQFSNSRSEMNVSTLELGDSALYLCASSLAGLSSSTDTQYFGPGTRLTVL.

The chain is built from TRBV28 and TRBJ2-7; 7 bases align to TRBD1. With V trimmed by 5 bases and J by 9 bases, 16 bases remained unmatched. Germline values: CDR1 MDHEN, CDR2 SYDVKM. This CDR3 is 15 amino acids long. The CDR3 loop is CASSPPGQSLIWQYF. CDR3 nucleotides: TGTGCCAGCAGTCCTCCGGGACAGTCCTTGATATGGCAGTACTTC.

The chain is built from TRBV28 and TRBJ2-3; D perhaps matches TRBD1 (5 bases). Germline-derived CDR1 and CDR2 are MDHEN and SYDVKM. With 4 bases removed from V and 3 bases from J, the gap between germline ends came to 11 bases. This CDR3 is built from 14 residues. CDR3 sequence (DNA): TGTGCCAGCAGTTGGGGCGAGGTGACAGATACGCAGTATTTT. Its translation is CASSWGEVTDTQYF.

This clone came up once. V usage is TRBV18 and J usage is TRBJ1-2, with 9 bases identical to TRBD1. This CDR3 has 18 residues. J was trimmed by 8 bases and V by 2 bases; bases with no gene match: 18. CDR1 KGHSH and CDR2 LQKENI come from the germline V gene. For the CDR3, the DNA is TGTGCCAGCTCACCAAAGGGGGGGACAGGGCCCTCCCAGGGAGGCTACACCTTC. Its protein is CASSPKGGTGPSQGGYTF.

The rearrangement uses TRBV19 and TRBJ1-5; TRBD1 matches 8 bases. Germline values: CDR1 LNHDA, CDR2 SQIVND (reference sequence). The junction had 8 bases not matched to a gene; V was cut back by 6 bases and J by 7 bases. The CDR3 is 14 residues long. CDR3 sequence (DNA): TGTGCCAGTAGCCTTCAGGGGGCAGACCAGCCCCAGCATTTT. Its translation: CASSLQGADQPQHF. Filled out from reference TRBV19 and TRBJ1-5, the complete variable domain reads DGGITQSPKYLFRKEGQNVTLSCEQNLNHDAMYWYRQDPGQGLRLIYYSQIVNDFQKGDIAEGYSVSREKKESFPLTVTSAQKNPTAFYLCASSLQGADQPQHFGDGTRLSIL.

This chain uses TRBV25-1 with TRBJ2-7; 7 bases match TRBD1. V lost 3 bases to trimming and J lost 2 bases; unmatched junction nucleotides: 4. Germline-derived CDR1 and CDR2 are MGHDK and SYGVNS. The CDR3 has 14 residues. CDR3 residues: CASSDPGTAYEQYF. The CDR3 bases are TGTGCCAGCAGTGATCCCGGGACAGCCTACGAGCAGTACTTC.

The V gene is TRBV5-4, the J gene TRBJ2-1; tentative D call: TRBD2 (6 bases). Germline loops: CDR1 SGHNT, CDR2 YYREEE (reference sequence). The CDR3 is 13 residues long. Between the trimmed V and J ends, which lost 6 bases and 6 bases, there was a span of 13 bases. The CDR3 DNA reads as TGTGCCAGCATCCTGACCGGGGGCAATGAGCAGTTCTTC. Translation: CASILTGGNEQFF. Using reference TRBV5-4 and TRBJ2-1 for the parts outside the CDR3, the full variable domain is ETGVTQSPTHLIKTRGQQVTLRCSSQSGHNTVSWYQQALGQGPQFIFQYYREEENGRGNFPPRFSGLQFPNYSSELNVNALELDDSALYLCASILTGGNEQFFGPGTRLTVL.

The V gene is TRBV2, the J gene TRBJ2-7; 7 bases align to TRBD1. Trimming took 8 bases from V and 2 from J; bases not matched to a gene: 6. The CDR3 is 13 amino acids. Germline CDR1 and CDR2: SNHLY and FYNNEI. The CDR3 coding sequence is TGTGCCAGCCGGACAGGCGAAGCCTACGAGCAGTACTTC. It specifies CASRTGEAYEQYF.

The rearrangement joins TRBV7-9 to TRBJ1-1; possibly TRBD1 for D (5 bases). Between the trimmed V and J ends, which lost 2 bases and 7 bases, there was a span of 23 bases. CDR3 length: 17 amino acids. Germline assignment: CDR1 SEHNR and CDR2 FQNEAQ (reference sequence). The CDR3 here is CASSLQTDPQAANEAFF. CDR3 bases: TGTGCCAGCAGCTTACAGACAGACCCCCAGGCGGCTAATGAAGCTTTCTTT.

The CDR3 spells CASSPGSYNEKLFF. Written as DNA, the CDR3 is TGTGCCAGCAGCCCCGGGTCCTATAATGAAAAACTGTTTTTT. The chain employs TRBV7-2 and TRBJ1-4; unclear D gene. V lost 5 bases and J lost 4, with 11 bases in between. The CDR3 spans 14 residues. The germline V gene encodes CDR1 SGHTA and CDR2 FQGNSA. The variable domain in full, completed from reference TRBV7-2 and TRBJ1-4, reads GAGVSQSPSNKVTEKGKDVELRCDPISGHTALYWYRQSLGQGLEFLIYFQGNSAPDKSGLPSDRFSAERTGGSVSTLTIQRTQQEDSAVYLCASSPGSYNEKLFFGSGTQLSVL.

The rearrangement joins TRBV7-9 to TRBJ2-1, with D perhaps TRBD1 or TRBD2 (6 bases each). The CDR3 runs 13 residues. From germline, CDR1 is SEHNR and CDR2 FQNEAQ (reference sequence). V dropped 4 bases and J dropped 8 bases, with 12 bases sitting between them. Here the CDR3 reads CASSSLGGDEQFF. Here the CDR3 DNA reads TGTGCCAGCAGCTCCCTGGGGGGCGATGAGCAGTTCTTC.

V gene TRBV5-1 combines with J gene TRBJ1-5; TRBD1 matches 7 bases. Germline trimming cut 3 bases from V and 5 bases from J; bases unmatched to any gene: 5. CDR1 and CDR2 from the germline V gene are SGHRS and YFSETQ. This CDR3 has 14 residues. DNA for the CDR3: TGCGCCAGCAGCTCGACAGGGAACGATCAGCCCCAGCATTTT. This translates into CASSSTGNDQPQHF.

CDR3 sequence: CASSRGRLKETQYF. The CDR3 coding sequence is TGTGCCAGCAGCCGAGGACGGCTAAAAGAGACCCAGTACTTC. V is TRBV7-8 and J is TRBJ2-5; D ambiguous. Per the germline V gene, CDR1 is SGHVS and CDR2 is FQNEAQ. This CDR3 is built from 14 residues. Trimming took 5 bases from V and 3 from J, leaving 13 bases between them.

This clone has more than one count but fewer than ten. The CDR3 here is CAGQRGGNYGYTF. CDR3 DNA: TGTGCCGGGCAGCGAGGGGGGAACTATGGCTACACCTTC. This sequence joins TRBV6-5 and TRBJ1-2; possible D gene TRBD1, 6 bases. V lost 11 bases and J 2 bases, leaving 15 bases between the germline ends. This CDR3 spans 13 amino acids. Germline-derived CDR1 and CDR2 are MNHEY and SVGAGI.

The chain couples TRBV19 to TRBJ2-1; 10 nucleotides align to TRBD2. The CDR3 length is 16 residues. With V trimmed by 4 bases and J by 10 bases, 13 bases remained unmatched. Germline V lookup: CDR1 LNHDA, CDR2 SQIVND (reference sequence). CDR3 sequence reads: CASSSAPEREGSEQFF. As DNA, the CDR3 is TGTGCCAGTAGTAGCGCCCCAGAGCGGGAGGGCTCCGAGCAGTTCTTC.